This T cell receptor (beta chain) was sequenced during a study of T cells in Graves' hyperthyroidism and ophthalmopathy. Study-level results: Before onset, by a median of 6.5 months, the model predicted ophthalmopathy. Blood samples included most of the expanded thyroid clonotypes exceeding 0.001.

This clonotype was recorded at least ten times. Its target is not known. The source material, RNA transcripts, was used to amplify TCR beta CDR3 regions. First-round RT-PCR with HTBI primers amplified the TCR CDR3 region. TCRdb used MiXCR to reprocess the multiplex PCR reads, holding one entry per CDR3 protein. Seen here are 500,000 to 750,000 distinct CDR3 sequences, about 45% observed once, and the top ten hold around 8%. The CDR3 is 15 amino acids. V was clipped by 6 bases and J by 5 bases; unmatched bases: 8. Hyperthyroidism, newly diagnosed and lasting under 2 months, affected patients aged 18 to 65. Patients were excluded because of uncontrolled infection, other autoimmune disease, pregnancy or lactation.

The chain uses TRBV12-3 or TRBV12-4 and TRBJ1-2; 11 nucleotides match TRBD1. Sequencing was performed on peripheral blood or thyroid tissue (not recorded which). The receptor was derived from a woman aged 18-29 years with Graves' hyperthyroidism. The CDR3 loop is CASSSTGTGGYGYTF. CDR3 DNA: TGTGCCAGCAGCTCTACCGGGACAGGGGGGTATGGCTACACCTTC.